This is a list of T cell receptor beta chains from one sample in a study of blood T cell repertoires in COVID-19. The table came from immunoSEQ multiplex PCR; TCRdb's copy has only in-frame clones and leaves some out. The profile shows roughly 100,000 clones, around 90% of them singletons. Material for sequencing was peripheral blood. These receptors originate from a woman aged 45-65 years with COVID-19, enrolled during active disease. Both conserved end residues are part of each CDR3. The D gene is left open where the match is weak. The listing skips clone size in some rows; elsewhere it reads once, few, many or a size class.

size: .
D: TRBD1
J: TRBJ1-2
V: TRBV18
CDR3: CASSLQGDYGYTF
DNA: TGTGCCAGCTCACTGCAGGGGGACTATGGCTACACCTTC

size: few
D: .
J: TRBJ1-3
V: TRBV13
CDR3: CASSLGSDGNTIYF
DNA: TGTGCCAGCAGCTTAGGCAGCGACGGAAACACCATATATTTT

size: .
D: TRBD2
J: TRBJ2-5
V: TRBV7-6
CDR3: CASSLARTSGGGETQYF
DNA: TGTGCCAGCAGCTTAGCTCGGACTAGCGGGGGTGGGGAGACCCAGTACTTC

size: .
D: TRBD1
J: TRBJ1-4
V: TRBV6-5
CDR3: CASSRDRGGEKLFF
DNA: TGTGCCAGCAGCCGCGACAGGGGGGGTGAAAAACTGTTTTTT

size: .
D: TRBD2
J: TRBJ2-1
V: TRBV7-9
CDR3: CASSPRGLAASYNEQFF
DNA: TGTGCCAGCAGCCCCCGCGGCCTAGCGGCCTCCTACAATGAGCAGTTCTTC

size: .
D: TRBD1
J: TRBJ1-2
V: TRBV5-6
CDR3: CASSGVGGNYGYTF
DNA: TGTGCCAGCAGCGGGGTAGGGGGCAACTATGGCTACACCTTC

size: .
D: TRBD1
J: TRBJ1-6
V: TRBV3-1/TRBV3-2
CDR3: CASSQGGVGTVGSPLHF
DNA: TGTGCCAGCAGCCAAGGGGGGGTTGGGACAGTAGGTTCACCCCTCCACTTT

size: .
D: TRBD1
J: TRBJ1-2
V: TRBV24-1
CDR3: CATSDRDRFHGYTF
DNA: TGTGCCACCAGTGATCGGGACAGGTTTCATGGCTACACCTTC

size: .
D: .
J: TRBJ2-5
V: TRBV4-1
CDR3: CASSQEEIAETQYF
DNA: TGCGCCAGCAGCCAAGAGGAGATAGCCGAGACCCAGTACTTC

size: .
D: .
J: TRBJ1-3
V: TRBV7-8
CDR3: CASSFSGQNTIYF
DNA: TGTGCCAGCAGCTTCAGCGGACAGAACACCATATATTTT

size: .
D: TRBD1
J: TRBJ1-5
V: TRBV10-3
CDR3: CAISEGQGAGQPQHF
DNA: TGTGCCATCAGTGAGGGACAGGGGGCGGGTCAGCCCCAGCATTTT

size: .
D: .
J: TRBJ2-7
V: TRBV2
CDR3: CASSDLVGSGEQYF
DNA: TGTGCCAGCAGTGACTTAGTCGGCTCCGGGGAGCAGTACTTC

size: .
D: .
J: TRBJ1-6
V: TRBV7-9
CDR3: CASSLTPLGGNSPLHF
DNA: TGTGCCAGCAGCTTAACCCCATTGGGGGGTAATTCACCCCTCCACTTT

size: .
D: .
J: TRBJ2-3
V: TRBV30
CDR3: CAWSVGGGLGTDTQYF
DNA: TGTGCCTGGAGTGTAGGAGGGGGCTTGGGAACAGATACGCAGTATTTT

size: few
D: TRBD1
J: TRBJ1-6
V: TRBV2
CDR3: CASRTGQDLSPLHF
DNA: TGTGCCAGCAGAACAGGACAGGATCTTTCACCCCTCCACTTT

size: .
D: TRBD1
J: TRBJ2-5
V: TRBV6-5
CDR3: CASSPGQYQETQYF
DNA: TGTGCCAGCAGCCCGGGACAGTACCAAGAGACCCAGTACTTC

size: .
D: TRBD1
J: TRBJ2-5
V: TRBV6-5
CDR3: CASSYSSGTGQETQYF
DNA: TGTGCCAGCAGTTACTCGTCCGGGACAGGGCAAGAGACCCAGTACTTC

size: .
D: TRBD1
J: TRBJ1-6
V: TRBV2
CDR3: CASFGQGGSPLHF
DNA: TGTGCCAGCTTCGGACAGGGAGGGTCACCCCTCCACTTT

size: .
D: .
J: TRBJ1-2
V: TRBV28
CDR3: CASSLDRFGYTF
DNA: TGTGCCAGCAGTCTCGACAGGTTTGGCTACACCTTC

size: .
D: TRBD1
J: TRBJ1-2
V: TRBV7-2
CDR3: CASSSTGGIDGYTF
DNA: TGTGCCAGCAGCTCAACAGGGGGCATTGATGGCTACACCTTC

size: .
D: .
J: TRBJ2-7
V: TRBV6-4
CDR3: CASSRVTGTEQYF
DNA: TGTGCCAGCAGCCGGGTTACAGGGACCGAGCAGTACTTC

size: .
D: TRBD1
J: TRBJ1-6
V: TRBV7-9
CDR3: CASSSPAGTAYSPLHF
DNA: TGTGCCAGCAGCTCCCCCGCCGGGACAGCGTATTCACCCCTCCACTTT

size: .
D: .
J: TRBJ1-1
V: TRBV10-2
CDR3: CASRRQGNTEAFF
DNA: TGCGCCAGCAGGAGGCAGGGGAACACTGAAGCTTTCTTT

size: .
D: .
J: TRBJ1-3
V: TRBV28
CDR3: CASSPGGVRNTIYF
DNA: TGTGCCAGCAGCCCCGGGGGAGTTAGAAACACCATATATTTT

size: .
D: TRBD1
J: TRBJ2-7
V: TRBV7-6
CDR3: CASRLITGDSPYEQYF
DNA: TGTGCCAGCAGGCTAATCACAGGGGATAGCCCCTACGAGCAGTACTTC

size: .
D: TRBD1
J: TRBJ1-5
V: TRBV6-1
CDR3: CASSEWDRLNSNQPQHF
DNA: TGTGCCAGCAGTGAATGGGACAGACTGAATAGCAATCAGCCCCAGCATTTT

size: .
D: .
J: TRBJ1-5
V: TRBV20-1
CDR3: CSASAGGSNQPQHF
DNA: TGCAGTGCTAGTGCGGGGGGCAGCAATCAGCCCCAGCATTTT

size: .
D: TRBD1
J: TRBJ2-7
V: TRBV27
CDR3: CASSLSGTDYEQYF
DNA: TGTGCCAGCAGTTTATCGGGGACAGACTACGAGCAGTACTTC

size: .
D: .
J: TRBJ1-6
V: TRBV3-1/TRBV3-2
CDR3: CASSQKGRNSPLHF
DNA: TGTGCCAGCAGCCAAAAAGGGAGGAATTCACCCCTCCACTTT

size: few
D: TRBD1
J: TRBJ1-1
V: TRBV14
CDR3: CASSQGTGFLRLMNTEAFF
DNA: TGTGCCAGCAGCCAAGGGACAGGTTTCCTAAGGCTTATGAACACTGAAGCTTTCTTT

size: few
D: TRBD2
J: TRBJ2-1
V: TRBV25-1
CDR3: CASQQSGANNEQFF
DNA: TGTGCCAGCCAACAAAGCGGGGCAAACAATGAGCAGTTCTTC

size: .
D: .
J: TRBJ2-7
V: TRBV3-1/TRBV3-2
CDR3: CASTPGRVSYEQYF
DNA: TGTGCCAGCACCCCGGGAAGGGTTTCCTACGAGCAGTACTTC

size: .
D: .
J: TRBJ1-2
V: TRBV24-1
CDR3: CATSTDSSGYTF
DNA: TGTGCCACCAGTACCGACAGCTCTGGCTACACCTTC